This T cell receptor (beta chain) came from a study of cytomegalovirus exposure and HLA in healthy donors. General study results and limits: In a later analysis, several top co-occurrence clusters appeared linked to parvovirus B19, influenza, CMV and Epstein-Barr virus.

Germline trimming cut 2 bases from V and 4 bases from J; bases unmatched to any gene: 7. Per germline, CDR1 SGHDT and CDR2 YYEEEE. This CDR3 region has 15 residues. In regard to this clone: Its specificity is not known.

Amplification used 60 Vbeta primers and 13 Jbeta primers. Clones were sequenced by immunoSEQ multiplex PCR, and TCRdb holds only the in-frame ones, with some missing. This repertoire shows approximately 35,000 clones, approximately 82% found once; its top ten account for around 3.6%. This TCR came from a woman in her late teens or twenties in good health and CMV-seronegative. Source material: PBMCs. This chain connects TRBV5-6 to TRBJ2-3; 7 nucleotides line up with TRBD1. For the CDR3, the DNA is TGTGCCAGCAGCTTCAGGGACAGTTCCGCAGATACGCAGTATTTT. It codes for CASSFRDSSADTQYF.